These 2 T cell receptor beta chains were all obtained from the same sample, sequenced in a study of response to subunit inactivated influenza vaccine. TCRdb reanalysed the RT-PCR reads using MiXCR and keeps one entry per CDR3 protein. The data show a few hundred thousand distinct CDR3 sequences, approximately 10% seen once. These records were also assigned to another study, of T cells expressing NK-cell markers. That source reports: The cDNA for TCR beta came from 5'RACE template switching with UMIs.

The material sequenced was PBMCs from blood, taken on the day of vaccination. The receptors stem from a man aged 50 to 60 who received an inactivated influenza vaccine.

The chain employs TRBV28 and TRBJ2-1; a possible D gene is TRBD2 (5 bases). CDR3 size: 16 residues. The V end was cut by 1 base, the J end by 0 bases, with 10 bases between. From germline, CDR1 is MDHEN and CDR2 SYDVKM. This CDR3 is CASSLLRVASYNEQFF. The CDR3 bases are TGTGCCAGCAGTTTATTGAGGGTAGCCTCCTACAATGAGCAGTTCTTC.

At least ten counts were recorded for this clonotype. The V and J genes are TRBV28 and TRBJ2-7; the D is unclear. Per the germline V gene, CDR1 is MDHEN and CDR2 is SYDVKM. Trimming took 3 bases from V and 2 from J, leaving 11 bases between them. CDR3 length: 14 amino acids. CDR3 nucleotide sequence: TGTGCCAGCAGTTTCCGAGGCAGTACCTACGAGCAGTACTTC. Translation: CASSFRGSTYEQYF. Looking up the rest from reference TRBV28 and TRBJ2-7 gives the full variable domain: DVKVTQSSRYLVKRTGEKVFLECVQDMDHENMFWYRQDPGLGLRLIYFSYDVKMKEKGDIPEGYSVSREKKERFSLILESASTNQTSMYLCASSFRGSTYEQYFGPGTRLTVT.